Listed below are T cell receptor beta chains from one sample, sequenced in a study of blood T cell repertoires in COVID-19. TCRdb's table, derived via immunoSEQ multiplex PCR, lists solely in-frame clones and lacks some. This repertoire shows hundreds of thousands of clones, just under 90% found once; its top ten account for less than 0.9%. Sequencing was carried out using PBMCs or T cells enriched from blood (not recorded which). The receptors here all came from a man aged 50 or older who had been exposed to COVID-19. Both conserved end residues are part of each CDR3. The D gene is left open where the match is weak. Clone size is stated in some rows and not others, as once, few, many or a class when expanded.

d_gene	abundance	v_gene	j_gene	CDR3aa	CDR3nt
TRBD2	NA	TRBV5-1	TRBJ2-1	CASSLGLAAGSWQFF	TGCGCCAGCAGCTTGGGACTAGCGGCGGGTTCGTGGCAGTTCTTC
TRBD1	NA	TRBV18	TRBJ1-5	CASSPYGQGDQPQHF	TGTGCCAGCTCACCATATGGACAGGGGGATCAGCCCCAGCATTTT
NA	NA	TRBV21-1	TRBJ1-2	CASSPQGVTNYGYTF	TGTGCCAGCAGCCCTCAGGGGGTAACTAACTATGGCTACACCTTC
NA	NA	TRBV5-1	TRBJ1-2	CASSFPPYGYTF	TGCGCCAGCAGCTTCCCTCCCTATGGCTACACCTTC
NA	few	TRBV7-9	TRBJ2-7	CASSLGQTVVNEQYF	TGTGCCAGCAGCTTAGGACAGACAGTGGTCAACGAGCAGTACTTC
NA	few	TRBV5-1	TRBJ2-1	CASSPLRRDPLNNEQFF	TGCGCCAGCAGCCCTTTGCGGCGGGACCCTCTTAACAATGAGCAGTTCTTC
NA	NA	TRBV4-2	TRBJ1-1	CASSQDFQNTEAFF	TGTGCCAGCAGCCAAGATTTCCAGAACACTGAAGCTTTCTTT
TRBD1	NA	TRBV5-8	TRBJ1-4	CASSLVGTGEGTTNEKLFF	TGTGCCAGCAGCTTGGTCGGGACAGGGGAGGGGACAACTAATGAAAAACTGTTTTTT
TRBD2	NA	TRBV5-1	TRBJ2-5	CASSLGGGARHGETQYF	TGCGCCAGCAGCTTGGGCGGGGGGGCCCGACATGGGGAGACCCAGTACTTC
NA	NA	TRBV5-4	TRBJ1-4	CASSPGATNEKLFF	TGTGCCAGCAGCCCAGGGGCAACTAATGAAAAACTGTTTTTT